A selection of T cell receptor beta chains follows, all from one sample in a study of blood T cell repertoires in COVID-19. Sequenced by immunoSEQ multiplex PCR; TCRdb stores in-frame clones only, minus some. The sample lists 330,000 or so clones, more than 75% seen once, with just under 3% in the top ten. What was sequenced was PBMCs or T cells enriched from blood (not recorded which). The receptors shown here come from a woman aged 30 to 39 who had recovered from COVID-19. Each CDR3 is given with its conserved first and last residue. Fields, in order: V gene, D gene, clone size, J gene, CDR3 protein, CDR3 DNA. A D gene is named only where the DNA matches it firmly. For some rows the clone size is stated as once, few or many, or as a class when expanded; others skip it.

TRBV5-1,TRBD2,.,TRBJ2-1,CASSLASSGVYNEQFF,TGCGCCAGCAGCTTGGCCTCTAGCGGGGTTTACAATGAGCAGTTCTTC
TRBV9,TRBD1,.,TRBJ1-1,CASSVVDMDRGQTEAFF,TGTGCCAGCAGCGTAGTGGATATGGACAGGGGACAAACTGAAGCTTTCTTT
TRBV14,TRBD2,.,TRBJ2-1,CASSQGLAGVNEQFF,TGTGCCAGCAGCCAAGGGCTAGCGGGAGTCAATGAGCAGTTCTTC
TRBV3-1/TRBV3-2,TRBD1,once,TRBJ1-3,CASSQSDRGYTIYF,TGTGCCAGCAGCCAATCCGACAGGGGATACACCATATATTTT
TRBV29-1,.,.,TRBJ2-7,CSVQERVEQYF,TGCAGCGTTCAGGAGAGGGTCGAGCAGTACTTC
TRBV11-2,TRBD2,few,TRBJ2-1,CASSYRGLAGDNEQFF,TGTGCCAGCAGTTATCGGGGACTAGCGGGGGACAATGAGCAGTTCTTC
TRBV27,TRBD2,.,TRBJ2-7,CASSPLAGTSYEQYF,TGTGCCAGCAGTCCCTTAGCGGGTACCTCCTACGAGCAGTACTTC
TRBV7-2,.,.,TRBJ2-2,CASSIQGRTGELFF,TGTGCCAGCAGTATACAGGGAAGGACCGGGGAGCTGTTTTTT
TRBV30,TRBD1,.,TRBJ1-2,CAWARQGVTYGYTF,TGTGCCTGGGCGAGACAGGGGGTCACCTATGGCTACACCTTC
TRBV4-1,.,once,TRBJ1-2,CASSHSGIYGYTF,TGCGCCAGCAGCCATTCGGGAATCTATGGCTACACCTTC
TRBV6-5,TRBD1,.,TRBJ1-2,CASSHTGAADYGYTF,TGTGCCAGCAGTCATACAGGGGCGGCAGACTATGGCTACACCTTC
TRBV7-8,.,.,TRBJ2-3,CASSFGDTDTQYF,TGTGCCAGCAGCTTCGGAGACACAGATACGCAGTATTTT
TRBV5-1,.,.,TRBJ2-1,CASGGQTPYNEQFF,TGCGCCAGCGGAGGTCAGACACCTTACAATGAGCAGTTCTTC
TRBV3-1/TRBV3-2,.,.,TRBJ2-7,CASSPTSIGYEQYF,TGTGCCAGCAGCCCGACTAGTATTGGCTACGAGCAGTACTTC
TRBV28,.,.,TRBJ1-5,CASSLAGGAGNQPQHF,TGTGCCAGCAGTTTAGCGGGGGGCGCAGGAAATCAGCCCCAGCATTTT
TRBV4-2,.,.,TRBJ1-1,CASSQDLRNTEAFF,TGTGCCAGCAGCCAAGATTTGAGGAACACTGAAGCTTTCTTT
TRBV27,.,.,TRBJ2-2,CASSHTRDSGGELFF,TGTGCCAGCAGTCACACCCGGGATTCCGGCGGGGAGCTGTTTTTT
TRBV7-9,TRBD1,.,TRBJ2-1,CASSLLTGQGLNYNEQFF,TGTGCCAGCAGCTTACTTACAGGACAGGGTTTAAACTACAATGAGCAGTTCTTC
TRBV28,.,.,TRBJ1-2,CASSGSLGVYGYTF,TGTGCCAGCAGTGGCTCCCTAGGGGTCTATGGCTACACCTTC
TRBV19,TRBD2,.,TRBJ2-3,CASSRTSGSTDTQYF,TGTGCCAGTAGTCGCACTAGCGGGTCCACAGATACGCAGTATTTT
TRBV12-5,.,.,TRBJ1-1,CASGLVTERTEAFF,TGTGCTAGTGGTTTGGTAACTGAACGGACTGAAGCTTTCTTT
TRBV27,TRBD1,.,TRBJ1-6,CASSKTGGPYNSPLHF,TGTGCCAGCAGTAAGACAGGGGGCCCCTATAATTCACCCCTCCACTTT
TRBV2,.,.,TRBJ1-6,CASTGQINSPLHF,TGTGCCAGCACCGGACAGATCAATTCACCCCTCCACTTT
TRBV7-2,.,.,TRBJ1-5,CASSLRRNQPQHF,TGTGCCAGCAGCTTAAGGAGGAATCAGCCCCAGCATTTT
TRBV21-1,.,.,TRBJ2-7,CASSKGPAGVREQYF,TGTGCCAGCAGCAAAGGTCCAGCGGGAGTCCGAGAGCAGTACTTC
TRBV6-1,.,.,TRBJ1-2,CASSEAKYIGYTF,TGTGCCAGCAGTGAAGCGAAGTACATTGGCTACACCTTC
TRBV7-9,TRBD2,.,TRBJ2-5,CASSLSIAGIQETQYF,TGTGCCAGCAGCTTATCAATAGCGGGTATCCAAGAGACCCAGTACTTC
TRBV5-1,.,once,TRBJ1-5,CASSLGTGENQPQHF,TGCGCCAGCAGCTTGGGCACAGGCGAGAATCAGCCCCAGCATTTT
TRBV27,TRBD1,.,TRBJ2-3,CASSPRDRISTDTQYF,TGTGCCAGCAGTCCACGGGACAGAATTAGCACAGATACGCAGTATTTT
TRBV11-1,.,.,TRBJ2-7,CASRPGLNSYEQYF,TGTGCCAGCAGGCCGGGACTTAACTCCTACGAGCAGTACTTC
TRBV2,TRBD2,.,TRBJ2-7,CASSAGTSGELYF,TGTGCCAGCAGCGCCGGGACTAGCGGGGAACTGTACTTC
TRBV27,TRBD2,.,TRBJ2-2,CASSSLAGWGGELFF,TGTGCCAGCAGTTCCCTAGCGGGGTGGGGCGGGGAGCTGTTTTTT
TRBV7-9,TRBD2,.,TRBJ2-2,CASTSTSGSTGELFF,TGTGCCAGCACTTCGACTAGCGGGAGCACCGGGGAGCTGTTTTTT
TRBV27,TRBD2,.,TRBJ2-7,CASSLFAGEPYEQYF,TGTGCCAGCAGTTTATTTGCGGGGGAACCTTACGAGCAGTACTTC
TRBV5-1,TRBD1,few,TRBJ1-3,CASSLGRTGTGNTIYF,TGCGCCAGCAGCTTGGGCCGGACAGGGACTGGAAACACCATATATTTT
TRBV6-5,TRBD1,.,TRBJ1-5,CASSFGTGVQPQHF,TGTGCCAGCAGTTTTGGGACAGGGGTTCAGCCCCAGCATTTT
TRBV7-7,.,.,TRBJ1-6,CASSPHRSSYNSPLHF,TGTGCTAGCAGCCCTCACAGGAGCTCCTATAATTCACCCCTCCACTTT
TRBV5-8,TRBD2,.,TRBJ2-1,CASSAPKRGSYNEQFF,TGTGCCAGCAGCGCCCCGAAGCGGGGCTCCTACAATGAGCAGTTCTTC
TRBV28,.,.,TRBJ1-2,CASTNGANYGYTF,TGTGCCAGCACCAACGGAGCTAACTATGGCTACACCTTC
TRBV10-1,TRBD1,.,TRBJ2-2,CASKNTRDRGHVANTGELFF,TGCGCCAGCAAGAATACCCGGGACAGGGGACACGTCGCGAACACCGGGGAGCTGTTTTTT
TRBV27,.,.,TRBJ1-5,CASSPQRSQPQHF,TGTGCCAGCAGTCCGCAACGGAGTCAGCCCCAGCATTTT
TRBV7-6,.,.,TRBJ2-1,CASSSLQGYNEQFF,TGTGCCAGCAGTTCACTACAGGGATACAATGAGCAGTTCTTC
TRBV7-3,TRBD1,.,TRBJ1-1,CASSSGQGTEAFF,TGTGCCAGCAGCTCAGGACAGGGAACCGAAGCTTTCTTT
TRBV7-9,.,.,TRBJ2-7,CASSLSGEQYF,TGTGCCAGCAGTCTAAGCGGCGAGCAGTACTTC
TRBV19,.,.,TRBJ1-1,CASSPTVLNTEAFF,TGTGCCAGTAGTCCGACAGTCTTGAACACTGAAGCTTTCTTT
TRBV5-1,TRBD1,.,TRBJ1-3,CASSKGTAGNTIYF,TGCGCCAGCAGTAAAGGGACAGCTGGAAACACCATATATTTT
TRBV2,.,.,TRBJ2-6,CASRGANVLTF,TGTGCCAGCAGGGGGGCCAACGTCCTGACCTTC
TRBV2,TRBD1,.,TRBJ2-5,CASSGQGGETQYF,TGTGCCAGCAGTGGACAGGGTGGAGAGACCCAGTACTTC
TRBV4-2,TRBD2,.,TRBJ2-3,CASSQDVSGRGTDTQYF,TGTGCCAGCAGCCAAGATGTTAGCGGGAGGGGCACAGATACGCAGTATTTT
TRBV12-5,.,.,TRBJ2-1,CASGLTLPRGQFF,TGTGCTAGTGGTTTGACCCTTCCCCGAGGGCAGTTCTTC
TRBV5-1,TRBD1,once,TRBJ2-5,CASSTRDRGFETQYF,TGCGCCAGCAGCACCAGGGACAGGGGGTTTGAGACCCAGTACTTC
TRBV11-3,TRBD2,.,TRBJ2-1,CASSFSGGANEQFF,TGTGCCAGCAGCTTTAGCGGGGGGGCGAATGAGCAGTTCTTC
TRBV4-1,TRBD2,.,TRBJ2-1,CASSQELAALNEQFF,TGCGCCAGCAGCCAAGAACTAGCGGCTTTGAATGAGCAGTTCTTC
TRBV7-8,TRBD2,.,TRBJ2-7,CASSFFWTSGSDSYEQYF,TGTGCCAGCAGCTTTTTCTGGACTAGCGGGAGCGACTCCTACGAGCAGTACTTC
TRBV5-1,TRBD1,once,TRBJ2-3,CASRGQGSTDTQYF,TGCGCCAGCAGGGGACAGGGAAGCACAGATACGCAGTATTTT
TRBV9,.,.,TRBJ2-5,CASSVGRDSTLETQYF,TGTGCCAGCAGCGTAGGACGGGATTCGACCCTAGAGACCCAGTACTTC
TRBV5-4,TRBD1,.,TRBJ2-4,CASSSFTGGLAKNIQYF,TGTGCCAGCAGCTCTTTCACAGGGGGGCTAGCCAAAAACATTCAGTACTTC
TRBV3-1/TRBV3-2,TRBD1,.,TRBJ2-1,CASSQEVSSRDRVYNEQFF,TGTGCCAGCAGCCAAGAAGTATCTAGCCGGGACAGGGTCTACAATGAGCAGTTCTTC
TRBV10-1,TRBD2,once,TRBJ2-7,CASSEWSSGEFTYEQYF,TGCGCCAGCAGTGAATGGTCTAGCGGGGAATTTACCTACGAGCAGTACTTC
TRBV20-1,.,.,TRBJ1-1,CSASGKQVNTEAFF,TGCAGTGCTAGTGGCAAGCAGGTGAACACTGAAGCTTTCTTT